Listed below are T cell receptor beta chains from one sample, sequenced in a study of shared clonotypes between healthy human individuals. Repertoires were generated with immunoSEQ multiplex PCR, while TCRdb's copy carries only in-frame clones and drops some. The sample carries 850,000 to 1,200,000 clones, about 77% recorded once. What was sequenced was memory CD4+ T cells sorted from blood. The receptors were gathered from a man between 18 and 29 years old in good health. Both conserved end residues are part of each CDR3. A D gene is named only where the DNA matches it firmly. Clone size is shown for a subset of rows, as once, few, many or a class of expanded clone.

D: NA
size: NA
J: TRBJ2-3
V: TRBV28
CDR3: CASSLIAHSLLTDTQYF
DNA: TGTGCCAGCAGTTTAATAGCCCACTCCCTCCTCACAGATACGCAGTATTTT

D: TRBD1
size: NA
J: TRBJ1-5
V: TRBV11-3
CDR3: CASSFATQRDRDQPQHF
DNA: TGTGCCAGCAGCTTCGCTACTCAACGGGACAGGGATCAGCCCCAGCATTTT

D: NA
size: NA
J: TRBJ1-3
V: TRBV29-1
CDR3: CSVGSGNTIYF
DNA: TGCAGCGTGGGGTCTGGAAACACCATATATTTT

D: NA
size: NA
J: TRBJ1-3
V: TRBV5-1
CDR3: CASSPDGVSGNTIYF
DNA: TGCGCCAGCAGCCCGGACGGAGTCTCTGGAAACACCATATATTTT

D: TRBD1
size: NA
J: TRBJ1-3
V: TRBV18
CDR3: CASSPPRTGIRNTIYF
DNA: TGTGCCAGCTCACCGCCTCGGACAGGGATCCGAAACACCATATATTTT

D: NA
size: NA
J: TRBJ1-5
V: TRBV10-2
CDR3: CASSVGPSSGQPQHF
DNA: TGCGCCAGCAGTGTAGGCCCTAGCTCGGGACAGCCCCAGCATTTT

D: NA
size: NA
J: TRBJ1-1
V: TRBV19
CDR3: CASKAVGARAFF
DNA: TGTGCCAGTAAGGCTGTAGGGGCGCGGGCTTTCTTT

D: TRBD2
size: NA
J: TRBJ2-1
V: TRBV19
CDR3: CASSYNKLANEQFF
DNA: TGTGCCAGTAGTTATAACAAACTAGCGAATGAGCAGTTCTTC

D: NA
size: NA
J: TRBJ2-1
V: TRBV10-1
CDR3: CASSAAGSSYNEQFF
DNA: TGCGCCAGCAGTGCCGCGGGTAGCTCCTACAATGAGCAGTTCTTC

D: NA
size: NA
J: TRBJ1-5
V: TRBV7-2
CDR3: CASSLGENWNQPQHF
DNA: TGTGCCAGCAGCTTAGGCGAGAATTGGAATCAGCCCCAGCATTTT

D: TRBD1
size: NA
J: TRBJ1-5
V: TRBV11-2
CDR3: CASSYRGHQPQHF
DNA: TGTGCCAGCAGCTACAGGGGGCATCAGCCCCAGCATTTT

D: NA
size: NA
J: TRBJ1-5
V: TRBV5-4
CDR3: CASSLDEGVPQPQHF
DNA: TGTGCCAGCAGCTTGGATGAGGGGGTCCCTCAGCCCCAGCATTTT

D: TRBD1
size: NA
J: TRBJ1-6
V: TRBV9
CDR3: CASSPIDQGAGSPLHF
DNA: TGTGCCAGCAGCCCTATAGACCAGGGGGCTGGCTCACCCCTCCACTTT

D: TRBD1
size: NA
J: TRBJ1-2
V: TRBV6-1
CDR3: CASSDRTGGGYGYTF
DNA: TGTGCCAGCAGTGATAGGACAGGGGGAGGCTATGGCTACACCTTC

D: NA
size: once
J: TRBJ2-3
V: TRBV9
CDR3: CASSAPVGAGVPDTQYF
DNA: TGTGCCAGCAGCGCTCCCGTGGGGGCGGGAGTCCCAGATACGCAGTATTTT

D: TRBD1
size: few
J: TRBJ2-7
V: TRBV27
CDR3: CASSPQGQMTSYEQYF
DNA: TGTGCCAGCAGTCCTCAGGGACAGATGACCTCCTACGAGCAGTACTTC

D: NA
size: NA
J: TRBJ1-6
V: TRBV7-2
CDR3: CASSRQVDSPLHF
DNA: TGTGCCAGCAGCCGGCAGGTGGATTCACCCCTCCACTTT

D: TRBD1
size: NA
J: TRBJ2-2
V: TRBV18
CDR3: CASSPGQGETGELFF
DNA: TGTGCCAGCTCACCTGGACAGGGAGAGACCGGGGAGCTGTTTTTT

D: NA
size: few
J: TRBJ1-5
V: TRBV10-3
CDR3: CAISDRDGQPQHF
DNA: TGTGCCATCAGTGACAGGGACGGGCAGCCCCAGCATTTT

D: NA
size: NA
J: TRBJ2-3
V: TRBV7-2
CDR3: CASSSMGLSTDTQYF
DNA: TGTGCCAGCAGCTCCATGGGCCTGAGCACAGATACGCAGTATTTT

D: NA
size: NA
J: TRBJ2-7
V: TRBV5-1
CDR3: CARNYEQYF
DNA: TGCGCCAGAAACTACGAGCAGTACTTC

D: NA
size: NA
J: TRBJ2-7
V: TRBV7-9
CDR3: CASSNRDTYEQYF
DNA: TGTGCCAGCAGTAACCGGGACACCTACGAGCAGTACTTC

D: NA
size: NA
J: TRBJ2-1
V: TRBV10-3
CDR3: CAISEATQGVRHEQFF
DNA: TGTGCCATCAGTGAGGCGACACAGGGTGTGAGACATGAGCAGTTCTTC

D: NA
size: NA
J: TRBJ2-5
V: TRBV6-5
CDR3: CASSLRETQYF
DNA: TGTGCCAGCAGTTTACGAGAGACCCAGTACTTC

D: TRBD1
size: NA
J: TRBJ1-6
V: TRBV30
CDR3: CAWSFKGQGNNSPLHF
DNA: TGTGCCTGGAGCTTCAAGGGACAGGGCAATAATTCACCCCTCCACTTT

D: NA
size: few
J: TRBJ1-1
V: TRBV7-2
CDR3: CASSLSDRTEAFF
DNA: TGTGCCAGCAGCTTATCGGACCGAACTGAAGCTTTCTTT

D: NA
size: NA
J: TRBJ2-7
V: TRBV18
CDR3: CASSEGTSYEQYF
DNA: TGTGCCAGCTCAGAAGGGACGTCCTACGAGCAGTACTTC

D: NA
size: NA
J: TRBJ1-1
V: TRBV5-1
CDR3: CASSVSPGTQNTEAFF
DNA: TGCGCCAGCAGCGTCTCCCCCGGGACACAGAACACTGAAGCTTTCTTT

D: NA
size: NA
J: TRBJ2-2
V: TRBV5-6
CDR3: CASSLGLNTGELFF
DNA: TGTGCCAGCAGCTTAGGGCTAAACACCGGGGAGCTGTTTTTT

D: NA
size: NA
J: TRBJ2-5
V: TRBV27
CDR3: CASSSHQKGTQYF
DNA: TGTGCCAGCAGTTCCCACCAAAAGGGGACCCAGTACTTC

D: NA
size: once
J: TRBJ1-2
V: TRBV5-1
CDR3: CASSFDNYGYTF
DNA: TGCGCCAGCAGCTTCGACAACTATGGCTACACCTTC

D: TRBD1
size: NA
J: TRBJ2-2
V: TRBV5-1
CDR3: CASSMGQGATGELFF
DNA: TGCGCCAGCAGCATGGGACAGGGGGCGACCGGGGAGCTGTTTTTT

D: NA
size: NA
J: TRBJ1-2
V: TRBV29-1
CDR3: CSVEGDKSSNYGYTF
DNA: TGCAGCGTTGAGGGTGACAAATCTTCTAACTATGGCTACACCTTC

D: NA
size: NA
J: TRBJ1-5
V: TRBV19
CDR3: CASSASGRQPQHF
DNA: TGTGCCAGTAGTGCCTCCGGGAGACAGCCCCAGCATTTT

D: NA
size: NA
J: TRBJ1-2
V: TRBV21-1
CDR3: CASSKKMRGGGYTF
DNA: TGTGCCAGCAGCAAAAAGATGAGAGGGGGCGGCTACACCTTC

D: NA
size: many
J: TRBJ2-1
V: TRBV7-8
CDR3: CASSFAGYYNEQFF
DNA: TGTGCCAGCAGCTTCGCGGGGTACTACAATGAGCAGTTCTTC